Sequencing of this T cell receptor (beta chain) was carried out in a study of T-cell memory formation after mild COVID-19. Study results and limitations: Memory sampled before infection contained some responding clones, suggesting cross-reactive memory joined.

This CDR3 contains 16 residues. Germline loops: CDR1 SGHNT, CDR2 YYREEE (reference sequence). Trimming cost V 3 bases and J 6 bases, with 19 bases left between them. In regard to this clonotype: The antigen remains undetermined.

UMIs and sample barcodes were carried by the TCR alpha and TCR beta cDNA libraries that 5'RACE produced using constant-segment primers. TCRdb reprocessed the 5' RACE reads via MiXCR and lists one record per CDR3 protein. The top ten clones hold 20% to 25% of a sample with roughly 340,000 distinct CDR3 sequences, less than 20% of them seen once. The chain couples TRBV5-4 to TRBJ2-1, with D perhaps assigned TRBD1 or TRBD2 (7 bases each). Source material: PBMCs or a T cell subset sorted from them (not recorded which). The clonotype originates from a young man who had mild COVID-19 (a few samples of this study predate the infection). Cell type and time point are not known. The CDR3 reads CASSSGLGGGGNEQFF. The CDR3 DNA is TGTGCCAGCAGCTCGGGTTTAGGGGGCGGGGGCAATGAGCAGTTCTTC. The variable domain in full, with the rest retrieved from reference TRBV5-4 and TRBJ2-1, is ETGVTQSPTHLIKTRGQQVTLRCSSQSGHNTVSWYQQALGQGPQFIFQYYREEENGRGNFPPRFSGLQFPNYSSELNVNALELDDSALYLCASSSGLGGGGNEQFFGPGTRLTVL.